This T cell receptor (beta chain) was sequenced in a study of CD8 T cells in Susac syndrome. Random hexamers were used to reverse transcribe about 0.5 to 1 ug of RNA. TCRdb passed the immunoSEQ multiplex PCR reads through MiXCR, listing each CDR3 protein once. The sample contains 140,000 or so distinct CDR3 sequences, around 95% of which appear only once. The recently defined diagnostic criteria for definite or probable disease were met by the Susac syndrome patients. Material: CD4+ T cells from PBMCs. The source of this sequence is a human donor with Susac syndrome.

The CDR3 region is CASSSTGGTGELFF. DNA for the CDR3: TGTGCCAGCAGCTCTACAGGGGGCACCGGGGAGCTGTTTTTT. The chain has TRBV6-4 and TRBJ2-2; 8 positions match TRBD1. J was trimmed by 4 bases and V by 6 bases; bases with no gene match: 4. This CDR3 region has 14 residues. Looked up from germline, CDR1 is MRHNA and CDR2 is SNTAGT.